The 15 T cell receptor beta chains below come from one sample, sequenced in a study of T-cell memory formation after mild COVID-19. TCRdb recomputed calls from the 5' RACE reads with MiXCR, one row per CDR3 protein. The table lists roughly 130,000 distinct CDR3 sequences, about 17% of them singletons. Sequencing used PBMCs or a T cell subset sorted from them (not recorded which). The origin of the receptors is an adult woman who had mild COVID-19 (a few samples of this study predate the infection). Cell type and time point are not known.

This chain links TRBV2 with TRBJ2-1; 13 nucleotides line up with TRBD2. J gave up 7 bases and V 9 bases, and 6 bases lay outside the gene matches. This CDR3 spans 14 amino acids. Germline CDR1 SNHLY, CDR2 FYNNEI. CDR3 nucleotide sequence: TGTGCCAGTGGGCCGGGACTAGCGGGGAATGAGCAGTTCTTC. Protein product: CASGPGLAGNEQFF.

This chain links TRBV4-1 with TRBJ1-3; a possible D gene is TRBD1 (5 bases). CDR1 and CDR2 (germline): MGHRA, YSYEKL. V lost 0 bases and J lost 1, with 7 bases in between. This CDR3 has 15 residues. As DNA, the CDR3 is TGCGCCAGCAGCCAAGAGGGGCGTTCTGGAAACACCATATATTTT. Its protein is CASSQEGRSGNTIYF.

The rearrangement uses TRBV2 and TRBJ2-1; 11 bases align to TRBD2. Germline trimming cut 4 bases from V and 1 base from J; bases unmatched to any gene: 3. Germline V gives CDR1 SNHLY, CDR2 FYNNEI. The CDR3 is 16 amino acids. The CDR3 DNA reads as TGTGCCAGCAGTGTAGCGGGAGGGCCATCCTACAATGAGCAGTTCTTC. Translated: CASSVAGGPSYNEQFF.

The CDR3 here is CASSGYTGEETQYF. CDR3 coding DNA: TGTGCCAGCAGTGGCTATACAGGAGAAGAGACCCAGTACTTC. The gene calls are TRBV2 and TRBJ2-5; a possible D gene is TRBD1 (5 bases). This CDR3 has 14 residues. V lost 4 bases, J lost 3 bases, and 12 bases lay in between. The V gene's germline CDR1 is SNHLY and CDR2 FYNNEI.

This clonotype was found once. This rearrangement joins TRBV25-1 to TRBJ2-5; no definite D call. CDR1 is MGHDK, CDR2 SYGVNS, per germline. The CDR3 loop spans 14 amino acids. V shed 0 bases and J shed 5 bases, with 10 bases lying between them. The CDR3 DNA reads as TGTGCCAGCAGTGAATACACGGTTCGGGAGACCCAGTACTTC. It specifies CASSEYTVRETQYF. Full variable domain (missing parts from reference TRBV25-1 and TRBJ2-5): EADIYQTPRYLVIGTGKKITLECSQTMGHDKMYWYQQDPGMELHLIHYSYGVNSTEKGDLSSESTVSRIRTEHFPLTLESARPSHTSQYLCASSEYTVRETQYFGPGTRLLVL.

This chain links TRBV4-3 with TRBJ1-4; 9 bases line up with TRBD1. Germline V gene lookup returns CDR1 LGHNA and CDR2 YSLEER. CDR3 length: 15 residues. V gave up 1 base and J gave up 7 bases; unmatched junction bases: 4. The CDR3 here is CASSQGDRDFEKLFF. CDR3 nucleotides: TGCGCCAGCAGCCAAGGGGACAGGGATTTTGAAAAACTGTTTTTT.

V gene TRBV7-9 combines with J gene TRBJ2-7; D is ambiguous. The CDR3 runs to 13 residues. V dropped 0 bases and J dropped 3 bases, with 6 bases sitting between them. The germline V gene encodes CDR1 SEHNR and CDR2 FQNEAQ (reference sequence). The CDR3 is CASSLAEVYEQYF. CDR3 nucleotides: TGTGCCAGCAGCTTAGCAGAGGTCTACGAGCAGTACTTC.

This rearrangement joins TRBV12-5 to TRBJ2-5; D perhaps matches TRBD2 (5 bases). The CDR3 runs to 12 residues. The ends were cut back, 2 bases at V and 7 bases at J, with 8 bases in the middle. Germline-derived CDR1 and CDR2 are LGHNT and FRNRAP. The CDR3 DNA reads TGTGCTAGTGGTTTGAACCGGGGGACCCAGTACTTC. It yields the protein CASGLNRGTQYF. The whole variable domain, filled in from reference TRBV12-5 and TRBJ2-5, reads DARVTQTPRHKVTEMGQEVTMRCQPILGHNTVFWYRQTMMQGLELLAYFRNRAPLDDSGMPKDRFSAEMPDATLATLKIQPSEPRDSAVYFCASGLNRGTQYFGPGTRLLVL.

This clonotype has more than one count but fewer than ten. The chain employs TRBV6-6 and TRBJ1-6; TRBD1 aligns across 9 bases. After removal of 10 bases from V and 9 bases from J, the junction contained 10 bases not matched to a gene. The CDR3 sequence is 14 residues long. Germline assignment: CDR1 MNHNY and CDR2 SVGAGI (reference sequence). The CDR3 DNA sequence: TGTGCCACCACACCACAGGGGGCTGGTTCACCCCTCCACTTT. This sequence encodes CATTPQGAGSPLHF.

This clonotype has just a few counts. The chain has TRBV5-1 and TRBJ1-5, with no clear D. The germline V gene encodes CDR1 SGHRS and CDR2 YFSETQ. The V end lost 2 bases, the J end lost 6 bases, and 6 bases lay between the germline ends. This CDR3 is 12 amino acids long. CDR3 loop: CASSLEGQPQHF. DNA of the CDR3: TGCGCCAGCAGCTTAGAGGGTCAGCCCCAGCATTTT. Drawing the rest from reference TRBV5-1 and TRBJ1-5, the complete variable domain is KAGVTQTPRYLIKTRGQQVTLSCSPISGHRSVSWYQQTPGQGLQFLFEYFSETQRNKGNFPGRFSGRQFSNSRSEMNVSTLELGDSALYLCASSLEGQPQHFGDGTRLSIL.

This chain links TRBV27 with TRBJ2-5; 9 positions agree with TRBD1. Germline loops: CDR1 MNHEY, CDR2 SMNVEV (reference sequence). The CDR3 is made up of 18 amino acids. V lost 5 bases to trimming and J lost 5 bases; unmatched junction nucleotides: 18. CDR3 coding DNA: TGTGCCAGCAGTCCATTTATACCGGGACAGGGTATGGTGGAGACCCAGTACTTC. Protein product: CASSPFIPGQGMVETQYF.

This clonotype was seen a few times. The V call is TRBV2, the J call TRBJ2-5; D possibly corresponds to TRBD2 (7 bases). V dropped 4 bases and J dropped 3 bases, with 18 bases sitting between them. Germline-derived CDR1 and CDR2 are SNHLY and FYNNEI. The CDR3 extends over 16 amino acids. DNA of the CDR3: TGTGCCAGCAGTGGATCGACGGGGGGCCGGGAAGAGACCCAGTACTTC. This codes for CASSGSTGGREETQYF.

A few counts support this clonotype. This chain joins TRBV7-9 and TRBJ2-1; 7 bases align to TRBD2. The V gene end was trimmed by 5 bases and the J gene end by 13 bases; junction bases not matched to a gene: 8. Looked up from germline, CDR1 is SEHNR and CDR2 is FQNEAQ (reference sequence). This CDR3 region has 12 residues. The CDR3 DNA follows: TGTGCCAGCAGCCCTCTACGGGACTACCAGTTCTTC. Protein: CASSPLRDYQFF.

The J gene is TRBJ1-6, the V gene TRBV4-1, with 7 bases identical to TRBD1. Trimming at V came to 2 bases and at J to 4 bases, leaving 2 bases not matched to a gene. The CDR3 contains 15 residues. Germline CDR1 is MGHRA and CDR2 is YSYEKL. CDR3 protein: CASSQTDRYNSPLHF. CDR3 bases: TGCGCCAGCAGCCAAACGGACAGGTATAATTCACCCCTCCACTTT.

This clonotype appeared many times. The genes are TRBV20-1 and TRBJ2-5; 9 positions agree with TRBD2. The V gene end was trimmed by 5 bases and the J gene end by 4 bases; junction bases not matched to a gene: 11. The CDR3 has 15 amino acids. Germline CDR1 is DFQATT and CDR2 is SNEGSKA (reference sequence). DNA of the CDR3: TGCAGTGCTTCCTCGCGGGAGGGCCTAGGAGAGACCCAGTACTTC. Protein: CSASSREGLGETQYF.